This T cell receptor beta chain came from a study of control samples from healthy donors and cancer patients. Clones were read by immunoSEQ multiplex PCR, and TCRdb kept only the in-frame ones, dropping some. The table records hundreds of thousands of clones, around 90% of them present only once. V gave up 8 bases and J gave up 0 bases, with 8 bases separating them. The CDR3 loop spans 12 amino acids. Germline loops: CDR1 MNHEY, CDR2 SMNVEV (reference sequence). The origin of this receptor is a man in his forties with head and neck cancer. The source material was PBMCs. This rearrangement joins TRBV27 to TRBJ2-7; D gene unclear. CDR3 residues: CASGLSSYEQYF. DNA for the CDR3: TGTGCCAGCGGGCTGTCCTCCTACGAGCAGTACTTC.